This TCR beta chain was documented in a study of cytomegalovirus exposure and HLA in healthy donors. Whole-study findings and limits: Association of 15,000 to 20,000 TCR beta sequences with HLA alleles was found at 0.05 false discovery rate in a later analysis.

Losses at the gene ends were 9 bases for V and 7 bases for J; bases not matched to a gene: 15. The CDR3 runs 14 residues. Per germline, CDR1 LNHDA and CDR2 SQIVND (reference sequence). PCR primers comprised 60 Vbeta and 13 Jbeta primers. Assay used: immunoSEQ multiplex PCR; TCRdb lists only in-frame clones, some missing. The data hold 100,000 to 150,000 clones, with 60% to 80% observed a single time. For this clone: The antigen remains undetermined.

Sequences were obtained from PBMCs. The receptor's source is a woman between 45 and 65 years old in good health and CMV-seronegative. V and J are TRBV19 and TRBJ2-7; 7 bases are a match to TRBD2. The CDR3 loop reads CASRRAGETPEQYF. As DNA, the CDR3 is TGTGCCAGCAGAAGGGCGGGAGAGACACCTGAGCAGTACTTC.